This T cell receptor (beta chain) was profiled in a study of cytomegalovirus exposure and HLA in healthy donors. Points from the study as a whole: In a later analysis, first-cohort TCR clusters were found to tend to co-occur in the 100 to 150 validation repertoires.

Repertoires were generated with immunoSEQ multiplex PCR, while TCRdb's copy carries only in-frame clones and drops some. The table shows about 170,000 clones, with roughly 86% occurring only once. Germline V gene sequence: CDR1 SGHVS, CDR2 FQNEAQ. V gave up 5 bases and J gave up 1 base, with 16 bases separating them. This CDR3 has 16 amino acids. A note on this clone: Its matching antigen is unknown.

This receptor was identified in a man between 18 and 35 years old in good health and CMV-seropositive. V usage is TRBV7-8 and J usage is TRBJ2-3, with a tentative D call TRBD2 (5 bases). What was sequenced was PBMCs. The CDR3 spells CASSLSSLLGTDTQYF. CDR3 DNA sequence: TGTGCCAGCAGCCTTAGCTCCCTACTAGGCACAGATACGCAGTATTTT. Full variable domain (rest looked up from reference TRBV7-8 and TRBJ2-3): GAGVSQSPRYKVAKRGQDVALRCDPISGHVSLFWYQQALGQGPEFLTYFQNEAQLDKSGLPSDRFFAERPEGSVSTLKIQRTQQEDSAVYLCASSLSSLLGTDTQYFGPGTRLTVL.